A selection of T cell receptor beta chains follows, all from one sample in a study of T cells in Graves' hyperthyroidism and ophthalmopathy. MiXCR, applied by TCRdb to the multiplex PCR reads, yields one record per CDR3 protein. The sample consists of about 760,000 distinct CDR3 sequences, about 35% of them appearing once. The source material was blood. These receptors all stem from a woman aged 40 to 50 with Graves' hyperthyroidism. Each CDR3 is given with its conserved first and last residue. The D gene is left open where the match is weak. Not every row has a clone size; where given, it reads once, few, many or a size class.

d_call	j_call	cdr3_length	v_call	clone_size	cdr3_nt	cdr3_aa
NA	TRBJ2-5	15	TRBV15	NA	TGTGCCACCAGCAGCCCCGTTGATTCGGTTGAGACCCAGTACTTC	CATSSPVDSVETQYF
NA	TRBJ1-1	14	TRBV28	NA	TGTGCCAGCAGTTTATTCAGGATGAACACTGAAGCTTTCTTT	CASSLFRMNTEAFF
NA	TRBJ1-5	16	TRBV12-3/TRBV12-4	NA	TGTGCCAGCAGCACAGGCGTGGGCCAGGGCTTTCAGCCCCAGCATTTT	CASSTGVGQGFQPQHF
NA	TRBJ2-7	15	TRBV7-2	many	TGTGCCAGCAGCTTAGAAGTGGGCAGGAGTTTCGAGCAGTACTTC	CASSLEVGRSFEQYF
NA	TRBJ1-1	15	TRBV10-2	NA	TGCGCCAGCAGCCCAAGAAAAGATGGGGGCACTGAAGCTTTCTTT	CASSPRKDGGTEAFF
TRBD1	TRBJ1-1	15	TRBV12-3/TRBV12-4	NA	TGTGCCAGCAGCCCGCCGACAGGGGGCGTCACTGAAGCTTTCTTT	CASSPPTGGVTEAFF
NA	TRBJ1-3	14	TRBV7-8	many	TGTGCCAGCAGCTTTCGGGACTCTGGAAACACCATATATTTT	CASSFRDSGNTIYF
TRBD1	TRBJ1-6	15	TRBV2	many	TGTGCCAGCAGTGATAAGGACAGGGGGTATTCACCCCTCCACTTT	CASSDKDRGYSPLHF
TRBD1	TRBJ1-2	14	TRBV15	NA	TGTGCCACCAGCAGAGATCGGACAGGCACTGGCTACACCTTC	CATSRDRTGTGYTF
NA	TRBJ1-1	12	TRBV28	NA	TGTGCCACCCGAGGAGGGTTCACTGAAGCTTTCTTT	CATRGGFTEAFF
NA	TRBJ1-6	14	TRBV28	NA	TGTGCCAGCAGTCCCGGACAGTATCGTTCACCCCTCCACTTT	CASSPGQYRSPLHF
NA	TRBJ2-3	15	TRBV2	few	TGTGCCAGCAGTGAGTTGCCCGGCCTCACAGATACGCAGTATTTT	CASSELPGLTDTQYF
TRBD1	TRBJ1-2	15	TRBV5-1	NA	TGCGCCAGCACCGATGCAACGACAGGGAACTATGGCTACACCTTC	CASTDATTGNYGYTF
NA	TRBJ2-3	15	TRBV24-1	few	TGTGCCACCAGTGATAGTGGGGGACGAGGAGATACGCAGTATTTT	CATSDSGGRGDTQYF
NA	TRBJ1-2	12	TRBV12-3/TRBV12-4	few	TGTGCCAGCAGTTTAGAGAAGCACGGCTACACCTTC	CASSLEKHGYTF
TRBD2	TRBJ2-1	14	TRBV20-1	NA	TGCAGTGCTAGAGATGTGGGACTAGCAACCGAGCAGTTCTTC	CSARDVGLATEQFF
NA	TRBJ2-7	14	TRBV4-2	few	TGTGCCAGCAGCCCCCCCACAAGCGACTACGAGCAGTACTTC	CASSPPTSDYEQYF
NA	TRBJ1-1	15	TRBV12-3/TRBV12-4	once	TGTGCCAGCAGTTTTTATTGGTCGACGAACACTGAAGCTTTCTTT	CASSFYWSTNTEAFF
NA	TRBJ2-2	14	TRBV5-1	few	TGCGCCAGCAGCCGAGGCACCTCCACCGGGGAGCTGTTTTTT	CASSRGTSTGELFF
TRBD1	TRBJ1-1	13	TRBV7-2	many	TGTGCCAGCGTCCGGGACAGGGGAACTGAAGCTTTCTTT	CASVRDRGTEAFF
TRBD1	TRBJ2-2	16	TRBV10-1	many	TGCGCCAGCAGTGAGCCGCAGGGGGCCGACACCGGGGAGCTGTTTTTT	CASSEPQGADTGELFF
NA	TRBJ2-7	14	TRBV11-2	many	TGTGCCAGCAGCTCGCGCACCCTATCCCCCGAGCAGTACTTC	CASSSRTLSPEQYF
NA	TRBJ1-5	14	TRBV6-6	NA	TGTGCCAGCACCGAGGTCAGGGACGGTCAGCCCCAGCATTTT	CASTEVRDGQPQHF
TRBD2	TRBJ2-2	17	TRBV29-1	NA	TGCAGCGTTGTTATGGGACTAGCGGGAGGATACACCGGGGAGCTGTTTTTT	CSVVMGLAGGYTGELFF
NA	TRBJ1-2	15	TRBV11-2	NA	TGTGCCAGCAGCCCTAGGGGTTGGGCTAACTATGGCTACACCTTC	CASSPRGWANYGYTF
NA	TRBJ1-2	15	TRBV5-1	NA	TGCGCCAGCAGCTTGGGGGTAGGGTCTAACTATGGCTACACCTTC	CASSLGVGSNYGYTF
NA	TRBJ1-6	12	TRBV19	many	TGTGCCAGTAGTACGGCGGGATCACCCCTCCACTTT	CASSTAGSPLHF
NA	TRBJ1-4	13	TRBV2	many	TGTGCCAGCAGGGCCGGAGAGCGGGAAAAACTGTTTTTT	CASRAGEREKLFF
NA	TRBJ1-3	15	TRBV10-3	NA	TGTGCCAGCAGTGACAGGTTCCTCTCTGGAAACACCATATATTTT	CASSDRFLSGNTIYF
NA	TRBJ1-6	15	TRBV9	NA	TGTGCCAGCAGCGTAGCTATAACGGCGGGTTCACCCCTCCACTTT	CASSVAITAGSPLHF
NA	TRBJ2-2	12	TRBV29-1	many	TGCAGCGTTGTCCAAGGGTCCGGGGAGCTGTTTTTT	CSVVQGSGELFF
NA	TRBJ2-7	15	TRBV7-9	NA	TGTGCCAGCAGCCGGGTGGGGGACCCTTCCTACGAGCAGTACTTC	CASSRVGDPSYEQYF
NA	TRBJ1-5	12	TRBV12-3/TRBV12-4	many	TGTGCCAGCAGACTGGGAGGAGGGCCCCAGCATTTT	CASRLGGGPQHF
NA	TRBJ2-7	13	TRBV19	NA	TGTGCCAGTAGCACCGGGATGACTAATGAGCAGTACTTC	CASSTGMTNEQYF
NA	TRBJ2-7	17	TRBV11-2	few	TGTGCCAGCAGCTCGGGGGTGGGCTGGCCTAGCTCCTACGAGCAGTACTTC	CASSSGVGWPSSYEQYF
NA	TRBJ2-7	13	TRBV28	once	TGTGCCGCGCAAACAGCAGGATACTACGAGCAGTACTTC	CAAQTAGYYEQYF
TRBD1	TRBJ1-5	16	TRBV6-2/TRBV6-3	NA	TGTGCCAGCAGTCCCGCGACAGGGCAAGTTAGACAGCCCCAGCATTTT	CASSPATGQVRQPQHF